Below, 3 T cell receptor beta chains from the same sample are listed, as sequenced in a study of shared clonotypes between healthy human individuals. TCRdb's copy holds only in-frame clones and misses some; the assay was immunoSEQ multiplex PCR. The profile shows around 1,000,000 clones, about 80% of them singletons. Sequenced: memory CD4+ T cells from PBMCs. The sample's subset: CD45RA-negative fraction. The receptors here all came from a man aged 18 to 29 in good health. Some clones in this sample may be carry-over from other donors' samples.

CDR3 in amino acids: CASSLDGAAQQYF. CDR3 coding DNA: TGTGCCAGCAGCTTAGACGGAGCGGCGCAGCAGTACTTC. The V gene is TRBV7-2, the J gene TRBJ2-5; a possible D gene is TRBD2 (5 bases). V was cut by 1 base and J by 11 bases, with 14 bases left in between. CDR3 size: 13 residues. Germline V gene lookup returns CDR1 SGHTA and CDR2 FQGNSA. Based on the CDR3 plus reference TRBV7-2 and TRBJ2-5, the full variable domain is GAGVSQSPSNKVTEKGKDVELRCDPISGHTALYWYRQSLGQGLEFLIYFQGNSAPDKSGLPSDRFSAERTGGSVSTLTIQRTQQEDSAVYLCASSLDGAAQQYFGPGTRLLVL.

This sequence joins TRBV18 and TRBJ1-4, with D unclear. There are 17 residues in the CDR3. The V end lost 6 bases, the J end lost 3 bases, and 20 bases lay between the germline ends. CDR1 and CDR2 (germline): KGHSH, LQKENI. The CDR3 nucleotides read TGTGCCAGCTCCGACTCTCCCCCCTTCGATTCTAATGAAAAACTGTTTTTT. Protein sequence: CASSDSPPFDSNEKLFF.

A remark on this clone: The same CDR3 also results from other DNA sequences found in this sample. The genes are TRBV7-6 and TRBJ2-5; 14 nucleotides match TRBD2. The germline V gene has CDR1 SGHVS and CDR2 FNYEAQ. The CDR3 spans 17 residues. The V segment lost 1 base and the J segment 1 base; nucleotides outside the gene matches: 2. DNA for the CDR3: TGTGCCAGCAGCTTAGGACTAGCGGGAGGGGGCCAAGAGACCCAGTACTTC. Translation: CASSLGLAGGGQETQYF. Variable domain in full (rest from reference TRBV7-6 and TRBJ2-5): GAGVSQSPRYKVTKRGQDVALRCDPISGHVSLYWYRQALGQGPEFLTYFNYEAQQDKSGLPNDRFSAERPEGSISTLTIQRTEQRDSAMYRCASSLGLAGGGQETQYFGPGTRLLVL.